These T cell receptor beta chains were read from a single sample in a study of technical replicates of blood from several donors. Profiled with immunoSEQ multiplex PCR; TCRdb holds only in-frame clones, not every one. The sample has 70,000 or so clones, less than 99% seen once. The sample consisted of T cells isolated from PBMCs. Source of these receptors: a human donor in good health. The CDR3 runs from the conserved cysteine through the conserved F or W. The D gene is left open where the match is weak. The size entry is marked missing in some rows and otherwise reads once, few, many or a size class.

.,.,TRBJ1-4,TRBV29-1,TGCAGCGTTTCCCAGGGTTGGGGAGAAAAACTGTTTTTT,CSVSQGWGEKLFF
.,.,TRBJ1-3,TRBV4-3,TGCGCCAGCAGCCAAGACCTACTGAGGGGAGGGACTGGAAACACCATATATTTT,CASSQDLLRGGTGNTIYF
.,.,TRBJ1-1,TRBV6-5,TGTGCCAGCAGCCGGGGGGGGCACACTGAAGCTTTCTTT,CASSRGGHTEAFF
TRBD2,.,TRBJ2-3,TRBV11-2,TGTGCCAGCAGCTTTAGGGTAGCGGGAGTGAGGACAGATACGCAGTATTTT,CASSFRVAGVRTDTQYF
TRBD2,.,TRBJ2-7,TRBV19,TGTGCCAGTAGTGGGGGAGCTAGCGGGAGTTTCCACGAGCAGTACTTC,CASSGGASGSFHEQYF
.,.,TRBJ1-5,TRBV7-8,TGTGCCAGCAGCTTAGAGGTTCAGGGGTCGGAAGCTGAGAATCAGCCCCAGCATTTT,CASSLEVQGSEAENQPQHF
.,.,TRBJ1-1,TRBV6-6,TGTGCCAGCAGATTACAGGCTACTGAAGCTTTCTTT,CASRLQATEAFF
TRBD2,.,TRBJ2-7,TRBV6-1,TGTGCCAGCAGTGTACCAGATGGGACTAGCGGGAGCTGGTCCTCCTACGAGCAGTACTTC,CASSVPDGTSGSWSSYEQYF
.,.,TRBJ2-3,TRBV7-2,TGTGCCAGCATCCCCGGGGGAGGTACGCAGTATTTT,CASIPGGGTQYF
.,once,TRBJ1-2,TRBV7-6,TGTGCCAGCAGCCTCGGGACAACTAACTATGGCTACACCTTC,CASSLGTTNYGYTF
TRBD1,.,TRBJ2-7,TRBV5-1,TGCGCCAGCAGCCTAGGGGGGGACAGGGTTATCGACGAGCAGTACTTC,CASSLGGDRVIDEQYF
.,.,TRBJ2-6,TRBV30,TGTGCCTGGAGTGTGTTAGTCTCTGGGGCCAACGTCCTGACTTTC,CAWSVLVSGANVLTF
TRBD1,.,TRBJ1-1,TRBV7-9,TGTGCCAGCAGCTTCTGGTCGGGACAGGGGGCTGAAGCTTTCTTT,CASSFWSGQGAEAFF
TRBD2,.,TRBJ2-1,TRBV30,TGTGCCTGGAGTGTACTAGCGGGCAGCTCCTACAATGAGCAGTTCTTC,CAWSVLAGSSYNEQFF
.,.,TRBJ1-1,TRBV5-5,TGTGCCAGCAGCTTATACGAGGGCACTGAAGCTTTCTTT,CASSLYEGTEAFF
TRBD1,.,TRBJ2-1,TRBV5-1,TGCGCCAGCAGCGGCGAAGGACAGGATACCTACAATGAGCAGTTCTTC,CASSGEGQDTYNEQFF
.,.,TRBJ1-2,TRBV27,TGTGCCAGCAGTCTCGGGACTGGCTATGGCTACACCTTC,CASSLGTGYGYTF
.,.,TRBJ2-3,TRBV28,TGTGCCAGCAGTTACGACCGGGGGGCCACAGATACGCAGTATTTT,CASSYDRGATDTQYF
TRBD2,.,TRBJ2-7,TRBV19,TGTGCCAGTACCTCCGGGACTAGCGGCTACGAGCAGTACTTC,CASTSGTSGYEQYF
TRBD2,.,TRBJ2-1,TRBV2,TGTGCCAGCAGAGAGGGACTAGAGGTACATGAGCAGTTCTTC,CASREGLEVHEQFF
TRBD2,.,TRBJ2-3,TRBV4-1,TGCGCCAGCAGCCAGGACCTAGCGGGAGGAGCCAGGACAGATACGCAGTATTTT,CASSQDLAGGARTDTQYF
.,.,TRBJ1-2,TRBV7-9,TGTGCCAGCAGCTTCCTCGGGGGTGAGGCCTATGGCTACACCTTC,CASSFLGGEAYGYTF
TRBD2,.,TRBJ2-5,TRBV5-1,TGCGCCAGTCATTATACCGGGACTAGCCAAGAGACCCAGTACTTC,CASHYTGTSQETQYF